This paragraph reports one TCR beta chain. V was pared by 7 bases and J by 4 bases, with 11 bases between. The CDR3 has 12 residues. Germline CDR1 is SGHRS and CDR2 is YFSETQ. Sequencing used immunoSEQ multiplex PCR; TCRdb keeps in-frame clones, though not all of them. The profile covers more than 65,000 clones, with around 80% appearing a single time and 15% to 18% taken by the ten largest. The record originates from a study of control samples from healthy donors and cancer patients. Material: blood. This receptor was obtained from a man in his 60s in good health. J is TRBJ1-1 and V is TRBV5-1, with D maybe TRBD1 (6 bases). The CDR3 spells CASQQGSTEAFF. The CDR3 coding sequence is TGCGCCAGCCAACAGGGTAGCACTGAAGCTTTCTTT.